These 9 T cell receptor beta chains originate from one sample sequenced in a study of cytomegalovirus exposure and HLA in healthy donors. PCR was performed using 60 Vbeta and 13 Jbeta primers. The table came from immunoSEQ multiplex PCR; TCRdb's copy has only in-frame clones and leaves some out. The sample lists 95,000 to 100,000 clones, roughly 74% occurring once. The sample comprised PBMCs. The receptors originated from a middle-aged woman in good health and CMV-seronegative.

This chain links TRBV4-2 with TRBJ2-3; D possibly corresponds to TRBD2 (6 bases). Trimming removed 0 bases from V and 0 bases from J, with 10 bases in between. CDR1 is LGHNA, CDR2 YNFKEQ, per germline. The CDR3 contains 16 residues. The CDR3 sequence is CASSQDASDSTDTQYF. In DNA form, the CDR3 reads TGTGCCAGCAGCCAAGATGCTAGCGACAGCACAGATACGCAGTATTTT.

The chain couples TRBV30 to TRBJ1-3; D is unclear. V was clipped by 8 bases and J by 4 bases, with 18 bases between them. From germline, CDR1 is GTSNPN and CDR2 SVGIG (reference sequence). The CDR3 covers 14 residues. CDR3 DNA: TGTGCCGGAGTCCGAGAGTGGCTGGGAAACACCATATATTTT. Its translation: CAGVREWLGNTIYF. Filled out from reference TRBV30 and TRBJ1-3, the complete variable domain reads SQTIHQWPATLVQPVGSPLSLECTVEGTSNPNLYWYRQAAGRGLQLLFYSVGIGQISSEVPQNLSASRPQDRQFILSSKKLLLSDSGFYLCAGVREWLGNTIYFGEGSWLTVV.

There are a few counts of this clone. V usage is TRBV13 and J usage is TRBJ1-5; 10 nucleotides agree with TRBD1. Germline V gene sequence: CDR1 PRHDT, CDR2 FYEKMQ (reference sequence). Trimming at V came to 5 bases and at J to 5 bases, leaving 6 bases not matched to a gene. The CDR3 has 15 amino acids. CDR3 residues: CASSPGQGWDQPQHF. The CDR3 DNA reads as TGTGCCAGCAGCCCGGGACAGGGGTGGGATCAGCCCCAGCATTTT.

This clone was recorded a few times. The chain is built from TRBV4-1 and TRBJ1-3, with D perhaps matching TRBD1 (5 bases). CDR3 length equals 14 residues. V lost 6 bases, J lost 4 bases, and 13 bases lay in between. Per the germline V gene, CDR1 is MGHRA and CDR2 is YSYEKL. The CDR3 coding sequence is TGCGCCAGCAGTCCCCCGGGGGAAGGAAACACCATATATTTT. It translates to CASSPPGEGNTIYF.

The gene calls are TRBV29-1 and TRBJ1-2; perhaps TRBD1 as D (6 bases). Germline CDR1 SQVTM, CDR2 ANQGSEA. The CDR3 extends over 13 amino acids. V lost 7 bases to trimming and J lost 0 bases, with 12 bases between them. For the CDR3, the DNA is TGCAGCGCCCATGAGGGGGCTAACTATGGCTACACCTTC. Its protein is CSAHEGANYGYTF.

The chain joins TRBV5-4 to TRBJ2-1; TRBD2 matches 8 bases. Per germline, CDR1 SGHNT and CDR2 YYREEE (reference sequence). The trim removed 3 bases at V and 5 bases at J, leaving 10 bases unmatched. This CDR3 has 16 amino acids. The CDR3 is CASSYPGTRGNNEQFF. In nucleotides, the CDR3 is TGTGCCAGCAGCTACCCCGGGACTAGAGGTAACAATGAGCAGTTCTTC.

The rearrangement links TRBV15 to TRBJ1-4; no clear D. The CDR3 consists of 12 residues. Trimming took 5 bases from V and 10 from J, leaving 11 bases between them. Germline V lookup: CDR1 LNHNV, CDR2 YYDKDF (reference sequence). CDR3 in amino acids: CATSQGTGKLFF. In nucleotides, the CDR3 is TGTGCCACCAGCCAAGGAACGGGAAAACTGTTTTTT.

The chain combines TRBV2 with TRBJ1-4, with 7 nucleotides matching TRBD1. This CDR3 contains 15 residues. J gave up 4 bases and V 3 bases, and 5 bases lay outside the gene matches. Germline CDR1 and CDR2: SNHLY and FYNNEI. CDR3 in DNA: TGTGCCAGCAGTGAGAGGGGACAGATTAATGAAAAACTGTTTTTT. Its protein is CASSERGQINEKLFF.

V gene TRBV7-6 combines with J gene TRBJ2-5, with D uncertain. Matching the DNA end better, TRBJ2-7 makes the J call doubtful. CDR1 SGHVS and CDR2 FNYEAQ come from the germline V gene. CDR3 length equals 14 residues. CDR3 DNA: TGTGCCAGCAGCTTAGCGGCTCCTAGCTACGAGCAGTACTTC. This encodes CASSLAAPSYEQYF.